This T cell receptor beta chain derives from a study of control samples from healthy donors and cancer patients. Germline CDR1 SQVTM, CDR2 ANQGSEA. V lost 0 bases, J lost 6 bases, and 6 bases lay in between. The CDR3 length is 12 residues. Profiled with immunoSEQ multiplex PCR; TCRdb holds only in-frame clones, not every one. The sample contains roughly 70,000 clones, about 80% of which appear only once. This clonotype was obtained from a man in his forties or fifties in good health. The chain couples TRBV29-1 to TRBJ1-5; a weak D match, TRBD1 (5 bases). Sequenced: blood. CDR3 sequence: CSVEDQGQPQHF. CDR3 in DNA: TGCAGCGTTGAAGATCAGGGTCAGCCCCAGCATTTT.